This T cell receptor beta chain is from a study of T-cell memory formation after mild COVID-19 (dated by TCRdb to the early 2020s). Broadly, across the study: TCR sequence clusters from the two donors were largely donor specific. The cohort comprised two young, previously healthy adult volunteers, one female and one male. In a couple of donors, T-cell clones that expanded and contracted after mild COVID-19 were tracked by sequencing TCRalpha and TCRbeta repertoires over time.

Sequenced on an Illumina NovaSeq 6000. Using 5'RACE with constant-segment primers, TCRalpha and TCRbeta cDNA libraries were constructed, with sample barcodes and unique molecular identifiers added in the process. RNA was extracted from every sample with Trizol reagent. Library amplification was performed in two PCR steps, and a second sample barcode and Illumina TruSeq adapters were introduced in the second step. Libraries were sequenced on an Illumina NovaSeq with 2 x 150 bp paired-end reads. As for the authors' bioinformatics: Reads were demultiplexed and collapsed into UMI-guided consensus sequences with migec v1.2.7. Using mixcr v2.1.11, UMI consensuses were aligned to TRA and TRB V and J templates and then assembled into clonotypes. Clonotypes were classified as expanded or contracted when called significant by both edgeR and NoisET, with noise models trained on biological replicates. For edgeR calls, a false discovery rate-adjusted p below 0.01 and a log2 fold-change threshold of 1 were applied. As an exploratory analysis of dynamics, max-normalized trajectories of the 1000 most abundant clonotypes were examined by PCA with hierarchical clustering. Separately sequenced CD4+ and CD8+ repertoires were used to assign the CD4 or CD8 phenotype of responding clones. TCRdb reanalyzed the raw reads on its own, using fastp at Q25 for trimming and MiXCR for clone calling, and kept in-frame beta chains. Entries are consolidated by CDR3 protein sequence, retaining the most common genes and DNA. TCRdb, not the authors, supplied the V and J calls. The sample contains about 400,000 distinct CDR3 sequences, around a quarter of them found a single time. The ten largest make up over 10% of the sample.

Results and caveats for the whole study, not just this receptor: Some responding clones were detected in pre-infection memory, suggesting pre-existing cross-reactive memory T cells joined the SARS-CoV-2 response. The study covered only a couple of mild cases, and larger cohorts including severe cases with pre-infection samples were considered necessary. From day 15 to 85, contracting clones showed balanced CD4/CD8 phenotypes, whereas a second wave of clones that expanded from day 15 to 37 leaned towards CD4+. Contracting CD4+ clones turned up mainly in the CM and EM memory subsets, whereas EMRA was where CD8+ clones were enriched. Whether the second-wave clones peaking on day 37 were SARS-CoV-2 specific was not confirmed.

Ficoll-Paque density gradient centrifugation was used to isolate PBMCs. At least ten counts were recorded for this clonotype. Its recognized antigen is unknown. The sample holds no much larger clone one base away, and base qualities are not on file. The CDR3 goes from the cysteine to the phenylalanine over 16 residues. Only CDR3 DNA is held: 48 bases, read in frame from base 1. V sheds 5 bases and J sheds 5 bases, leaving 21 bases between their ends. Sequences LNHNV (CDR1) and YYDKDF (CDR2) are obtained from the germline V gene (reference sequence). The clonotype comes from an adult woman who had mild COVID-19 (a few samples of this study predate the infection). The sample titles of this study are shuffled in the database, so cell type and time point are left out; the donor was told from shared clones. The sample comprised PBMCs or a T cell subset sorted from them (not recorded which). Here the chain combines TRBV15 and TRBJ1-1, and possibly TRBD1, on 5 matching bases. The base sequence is TGTGCCACCAGCTCACCTAGCGGGGCTTTGGAGACTGAAGCTTTCTTT. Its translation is CATSSPSGALETEAFF.